The 10 T cell receptor beta chains below come from one sample, sequenced in a study of blood T cell repertoires in COVID-19. This table comes from immunoSEQ multiplex PCR, and its TCRdb copy is limited to in-frame clones, with some not included. The sample holds about 42,000 clones, roughly 80% seen once. The sequencing sample was made of peripheral blood. These TCRs come from a woman over 75 with acute or convalescent COVID-19.

The CDR3: CASSLGTLSLEKLFF. The CDR3 DNA sequence: TGTGCCAGCAGCTTAGGGACACTATCCCTCGAAAAACTGTTTTTT. The chain links TRBV7-9 to TRBJ1-4; D perhaps matches TRBD1 (5 bases). This CDR3 comprises 15 residues. The V end was cut by 1 base, the J end by 8 bases, with 14 bases between. Germline-derived CDR1 and CDR2 are SEHNR and FQNEAQ (reference sequence). Complete variable domain (other parts from reference TRBV7-9 and TRBJ1-4): DTGVSQNPRHKITKRGQNVTFRCDPISEHNRLYWYRQTLGQGPEFLTYFQNEAQLEKSRLLSDRFSAERPKGSFSTLEIQRTEQGDSAMYLCASSLGTLSLEKLFFGSGTQLSVL.

J is TRBJ1-2 and V is TRBV30; 9 bases align to TRBD1. Germline CDR1 reads GTSNPN; CDR2 reads SVGIG (reference sequence). The CDR3 runs to 15 residues. The junction had 5 bases not matched to a gene; V was cut back by 3 bases and J by 0 bases. The CDR3 reads CAWRSRDRANYGYTF. As DNA, the CDR3 is TGTGCCTGGAGGTCACGGGACAGGGCTAACTATGGCTACACCTTC.

V usage is TRBV3-1 (or the pseudogene TRBV3-2) and J usage is TRBJ2-1, with D perhaps matching TRBD2 (7 bases). The CDR3 is 15 amino acids. Trimming pared 5 bases from V and 2 bases from J, leaving 13 bases between. Germline CDR1 is LGHDT and CDR2 is YNNKEL (reference sequence). CDR3 DNA sequence: TGTGCCAGCAGCGAGGGGGGGCGAGCCTACAATGAGCAGTTCTTC. Translated: CASSEGGRAYNEQFF.

The chain has TRBV7-9 and TRBJ1-4; 9 nucleotides align to TRBD1. The ends lost 2 bases at V and 0 bases at J; junction bases unmatched: 7. Germline V gene lookup returns CDR1 SEHNR and CDR2 FQNEAQ (reference sequence). The CDR3 consists of 18 residues. Written as DNA, the CDR3 is TGTGCCAGCAGCTTAAGGTCGGGACAGGGTGCAACTAATGAAAAACTGTTTTTT. Protein product: CASSLRSGQGATNEKLFF.

This chain joins TRBV4-1 and TRBJ2-7; a weak D match, TRBD2 (6 bases). Trimming pared 4 bases from V and 3 bases from J, leaving 22 bases between. Looked up from germline, CDR1 is MGHRA and CDR2 is YSYEKL. This CDR3 is built from 17 residues. The chain's CDR3 is CASSPDGGLATFYEQYF. In DNA form, the CDR3 reads TGCGCCAGCAGCCCAGACGGAGGGCTAGCCACCTTCTACGAGCAGTACTTC.

The V and J genes are TRBV6-5 and TRBJ2-2; unclear D gene. V was shortened by 6 bases and J by 0 bases, with 8 bases between the two germline ends. The CDR3 totals 14 residues. Germline lookup yields CDR1 MNHEY and CDR2 SVGAGI. CDR3 sequence (DNA): TGTGCCAGCAGCGCGACTGCGAACACCGGGGAGCTGTTTTTT. Its protein is CASSATANTGELFF.

The rearrangement uses TRBV11-3 and TRBJ2-1; 11 bases fit TRBD2. The CDR3 has 15 residues. CDR1 and CDR2 from the germline V gene are SGHNT and YENEEA. After removal of 1 base from V and 5 bases from J, the junction contained 1 base not matched to a gene. The CDR3 nucleotides are TGTGCCAGCAGCTTAGGACTAGCGGGACACAATGAGCAGTTCTTC. It translates to CASSLGLAGHNEQFF.

V gene TRBV7-2 combines with J gene TRBJ2-7; D is undetermined. Trimming pared 1 base from V and 4 bases from J, leaving 17 bases between. The CDR3 has 16 residues. Germline CDR1 and CDR2: SGHTA and FQGNSA. For the CDR3, the DNA is TGTGCCAGCAGCTTAGGGTTTACGCGTGCCGGGTACGAGCAGTACTTC. Translating it yields CASSLGFTRAGYEQYF. Full variable domain (rest looked up from reference TRBV7-2 and TRBJ2-7): GAGVSQSPSNKVTEKGKDVELRCDPISGHTALYWYRQSLGQGLEFLIYFQGNSAPDKSGLPSDRFSAERTGGSVSTLTIQRTQQEDSAVYLCASSLGFTRAGYEQYFGPGTRLTVT.

The chain recombines TRBV24-1 with TRBJ2-5; D unclear. CDR3 length: 16 amino acids. Germline V lookup: CDR1 KGHDR, CDR2 SFDVKD. Deletions cut 5 bases from V and 5 bases from J, with 20 bases between. This chain's CDR3 is CATSAFRGSTGETQYF. For the CDR3, the DNA is TGTGCCACCAGTGCTTTCAGAGGTAGTACTGGGGAGACCCAGTACTTC.

The chain is built from TRBV3-1 (or the pseudogene TRBV3-2) and TRBJ1-6; the match to TRBD1 covers 11 bases. With 8 bases clipped from V and 7 bases from J, the junction kept 13 bases outside the gene matches. This CDR3 region has 17 residues. Per germline, CDR1 LGHDT and CDR2 YNNKEL (reference sequence). Written as DNA, the CDR3 is TGTGCCAGCGGTCGGACAGGGGGCGCGGGTGGAAATTCACCCCTCCACTTT. Its translation: CASGRTGGAGGNSPLHF.